The 10 T cell receptor beta chains below all came from one sample that was sequenced in a study of T cell responses to AZD1222 COVID-19 vaccine. Repertoires were generated with immunoSEQ multiplex PCR, while TCRdb's copy carries only in-frame clones and drops some. The table includes about 120,000 clones, more than 85% detected once. The sequenced sample was peripheral blood, obtained 28 days after the second AZD1222 dose. The receptor set was obtained from an adult who received the AZD1222 COVID-19 vaccine.

The J gene is TRBJ2-5, the V gene TRBV5-1; no reliable D call. The CDR3 contains 14 residues. The V end was cut by 1 base, the J end by 2 bases, with 9 bases between. CDR1 and CDR2 (germline): SGHRS, YFSETQ. The DNA of the CDR3 is TGCGCCAGCAGCTTGCGTGGCACACAAGAGACCCAGTACTTC. The encoded protein is CASSLRGTQETQYF.

This clone was picked up one time. V is TRBV11-2 and J is TRBJ1-4; D remains ambiguous. The CDR3 runs 14 residues. Trimming took 8 bases from V and 8 from J, leaving 18 bases between them. The germline CDR1 and CDR2 sequences are SGHAT and FQNNGV. The CDR3: CASARWPTGEKLFF. DNA of the CDR3: TGTGCCAGCGCCCGCTGGCCAACGGGAGAAAAACTGTTTTTT.

The J gene is TRBJ1-4, the V gene TRBV18; D remains unclear. This CDR3 spans 15 amino acids. Germline V gene lookup returns CDR1 KGHSH and CDR2 LQKENI. Trimming took 4 bases from V and 1 from J, leaving 10 bases between them. The CDR3 sequence: CASSRGPVTNEKLFF. The CDR3 bases are TGTGCCAGCTCACGAGGACCCGTAACTAATGAAAAACTGTTTTTT.

The rearrangement joins TRBV7-2 to TRBJ1-6; D uncertain. Trimming pared 1 base from V and 8 bases from J, leaving 9 bases between. The length of the CDR3 is 14 residues. Germline CDR1 and CDR2: SGHTA and FQGNSA. CDR3 amino acids: CASSLDGRYSPLHF. DNA for the CDR3: TGTGCCAGCAGCTTAGACGGCAGGTATTCACCCCTCCACTTT.

The count of this clone is one. The chain uses TRBV6-5 and TRBJ1-5; 7 bases fit TRBD1. Germline trimming cut 10 bases from V and 1 base from J; bases unmatched to any gene: 10. There are 15 residues in the CDR3. Germline V CDR1 and CDR2: MNHEY, SVGAGI. The DNA for the CDR3 is TGTGCCACCACCAGACAGACAGGGAGCAATCAGCCCCAGCATTTT. This codes for CATTRQTGSNQPQHF.

Turning to this clone: Other DNA sequences in the same sample also yield this CDR3. The CDR3 loop reads CASSLGGVNYGYTF. The CDR3, as DNA: TGTGCCAGCAGCTTAGGAGGGGTTAACTATGGCTACACCTTC. The rearrangement uses TRBV7-9 and TRBJ1-2, with D tentatively TRBD1 (5 bases). This CDR3 region has 14 residues. The germline V gene has CDR1 SEHNR and CDR2 FQNEAQ (reference sequence). Trimming took 1 base from V and 1 from J, leaving 7 bases between them.

The chain carries TRBV19 and TRBJ1-5; no clear D gene. V was clipped by 3 bases and J by 2 bases, with 11 bases between them. Germline lookup yields CDR1 LNHDA and CDR2 SQIVND (reference sequence). The CDR3 length is 15 residues. The CDR3 spells CASSILGRGNQPQHF. Written as DNA, the CDR3 is TGTGCCAGTAGTATTTTAGGTAGAGGCAATCAGCCCCAGCATTTT.

The J gene is TRBJ2-7, the V gene TRBV18; the match to TRBD1 covers 10 bases. Germline CDR1 and CDR2: KGHSH and LQKENI. J was trimmed by 4 bases and V by 5 bases; bases with no gene match: 2. The CDR3 covers 13 residues. The CDR3 DNA follows: TGTGCCAGCTCAAAGGGACAGGGGTACGAGCAGTACTTC. Translating gives CASSKGQGYEQYF.

The chain employs TRBV28 and TRBJ1-3; D gene unclear. V lost 5 bases, J lost 0 bases, and 11 bases lay in between. Germline values: CDR1 MDHEN, CDR2 SYDVKM. This CDR3 contains 15 residues. The CDR3 loop is CASSGYRTSGNTIYF. CDR3 nucleotide sequence: TGTGCCAGCAGTGGATACAGAACCTCTGGAAACACCATATATTTT.

The V gene is TRBV6-5, the J gene TRBJ1-6; 11 bases are shared with TRBD1. The CDR3 covers 14 residues. The junction had 5 bases not matched to a gene; V was cut back by 6 bases and J by 10 bases. Germline CDR1 MNHEY, CDR2 SVGAGI. The CDR3 DNA follows: TGTGCCAGCAGCGGACAGGGGGCGAGATCACCCCTCCACTTT. Its protein is CASSGQGARSPLHF.